This T cell receptor (beta chain) is drawn from a study of technical replicates of blood from a few donors. Clones were sequenced by immunoSEQ multiplex PCR, and TCRdb holds only the in-frame ones, with some missing. The sample records 14,000 or so clones, approximately 88% being singletons. Trimming removed 5 bases at V and 2 bases at J, with 13 bases between. The CDR3 extends over 14 amino acids. Germline CDR1 is KGHSH and CDR2 is LQKENI. The sample comprised PBMCs. This TCR was sampled from a human donor in good health. The chain employs TRBV18 and TRBJ2-7, with TRBD1 as a possible D gene (6 bases). The CDR3 DNA reads as TGTGCCAGCTCATCGGCTGGACAGACCTACGAGCAGTACTTC. This gives the protein CASSSAGQTYEQYF.